This entry concerns a single T cell receptor beta chain. The assay was immunoSEQ multiplex PCR, and TCRdb's table has in-frame clones only and misses some. The sample yields under 300,000 clones, around nine tenths seen once. With V trimmed by 7 bases and J by 7 bases, 12 bases remained unmatched. CDR3 length: 15 residues. The germline V gene encodes CDR1 MNHEY and CDR2 SVGAGI. The sample comes from a study of blood T cell repertoires in COVID-19. About the research overall: Collection of acute and convalescent COVID-19 samples took place in the United States, Italy and Spain.

The receptor's source is an older woman in a cohort exposed to, infected with or recovered from COVID-19 (not recorded which). Sequenced input: PBMCs or T cells enriched from blood (not recorded which). The V gene is TRBV6-5, the J gene TRBJ2-1; 8 bases agree with TRBD2. The CDR3 DNA reads TGTGCCAGCATGGGAGCGGGAGTAGGGCAGAATGAGCAGTTCTTC. Amino acid sequence: CASMGAGVGQNEQFF.